This T cell receptor beta chain derives from a study of cytomegalovirus exposure and HLA in healthy donors. General study points: Researchers reported that a few CMV-associated chains were confirmed in vitro as CMV antigen-specific. Subsequent analysis found a tendency for first-cohort TCR clusters to co-occur within the 120 validation repertoires.

On this clone itself: Antigen unknown.

The study drew the donors from its approximately 110-subject validation cohort, separate from the approximately 700-subject first cohort. V was shortened by 0 bases and J by 12 bases, with 11 bases between the two germline ends. Germline V CDR1 and CDR2: LGHNA, YNFKEQ. The CDR3 covers 13 residues. Method: immunoSEQ multiplex PCR; TCRdb's copy keeps in-frame clones and lacks some. The table lists approximately 300,000 clones, about nine tenths of them singletons. V and J are TRBV4-2 and TRBJ1-4; D is possibly TRBD1 (5 bases). Sequenced input: PBMCs. The TCR originated in a woman between 18 and 29 years old in good health and CMV-seronegative. The CDR3 here is CASSQDRGFQLFF. CDR3 nucleotide sequence: TGTGCCAGCAGCCAAGATCGGGGGTTCCAACTGTTTTTT.